The next 11 T cell receptor beta chains were all read from a single sample in a study of blood T cell repertoires in COVID-19. The protocol was immunoSEQ multiplex PCR, while the TCRdb copy is restricted to in-frame clones and leaves out a portion. The sample lists roughly 90,000 clones, about 80% occurring once. Sequenced: peripheral blood. The receptors come from a human donor in a cohort sampled during active COVID-19.

The chain is built from TRBV30 and TRBJ2-7; 12 nucleotides match TRBD1. CDR3 length: 13 residues. Looked up from germline, CDR1 is GTSNPN and CDR2 is SVGIG (reference sequence). The J segment lost 4 bases and the V segment lost 5 bases, leaving 3 bases of the junction unmatched. The CDR3 DNA follows: TGTGCCTGGGGGACAGGGGGCTCGTACGAGCAGTACTTC. Protein: CAWGTGGSYEQYF. Using reference TRBV30 and TRBJ2-7 for the parts outside the CDR3, the full variable domain is SQTIHQWPATLVQPVGSPLSLECTVEGTSNPNLYWYRQAAGRGLQLLFYSVGIGQISSEVPQNLSASRPQDRQFILSSKKLLLSDSGFYLCAWGTGGSYEQYFGPGTRLTVT.

In nucleotides, the CDR3 is TGTGCCAGCAGCTTAAGGCAGGGAGATACGCAGTATTTT. Its protein product is CASSLRQGDTQYF. The J gene is TRBJ2-3, the V gene TRBV7-9; the D gene is possibly TRBD1 (5 bases). With 2 bases removed from V and 5 bases from J, the gap between germline ends came to 8 bases. The germline V gene has CDR1 SEHNR and CDR2 FQNEAQ (reference sequence). This CDR3 spans 13 amino acids.

The chain couples TRBV5-1 to TRBJ2-3; D is perhaps TRBD2 (6 bases). The V gene lost 4 bases and the J gene lost 0 bases, with 12 bases spanning the gap. The germline V gene encodes CDR1 SGHRS and CDR2 YFSETQ. The CDR3 totals 15 residues. The CDR3 is CASSRDFTSTDTQYF. The CDR3 coding sequence is TGCGCCAGCAGCCGGGACTTTACTAGCACAGATACGCAGTATTTT.

This clone was picked up a small number of times. The chain couples TRBV20-1 to TRBJ2-1; D remains ambiguous. Trimming left V 3 bases short and J 12 bases short, with 9 bases between. From germline, CDR1 is DFQATT and CDR2 SNEGSKA (reference sequence). This CDR3 spans 10 amino acids. CDR3 region: CSASKRRQFF. The CDR3 DNA sequence: TGCAGTGCTAGTAAGCGTAGGCAGTTCTTC.

As concerns this clone: Other DNA sequences of this sample code for an identical CDR3. The rearrangement joins TRBV28 to TRBJ1-2; 8 positions match TRBD1. The CDR3 is 13 amino acids. Germline V gene data show CDR1 as MDHEN and CDR2 as SYDVKM. The V and J ends lost 5 bases and 3 bases, in that order; junction bases with no gene match: 2. CDR3 DNA: TGTGCCAGCAGTCTGGACAGGGACTATGGCTACACCTTC. It encodes CASSLDRDYGYTF.

The chain carries TRBV7-9 and TRBJ2-1; 9 bases map to TRBD2. Trimming removed 0 bases from V and 11 bases from J; junction bases left unmatched: 8. In germline, CDR1 is SEHNR, CDR2 FQNEAQ (reference sequence). The CDR3 contains 15 residues. The CDR3, as DNA: TGTGCCAGCAGCTTAGCGGGGAGTAGCGGGAGTAAGCAGTTCTTC. This encodes CASSLAGSSGSKQFF.

V and J are TRBV28 and TRBJ1-3, with 11 bases fitting TRBD1. After removal of 7 bases from V and 4 bases from J, the junction contained 3 bases not matched to a gene. Per the germline V gene, CDR1 is MDHEN and CDR2 is SYDVKM. This CDR3 has 14 residues. The CDR3 DNA reads as TGTGCCAGCATTGGACAGGGGGCGGGAAACACCATATATTTT. It encodes CASIGQGAGNTIYF. Drawing the rest from reference TRBV28 and TRBJ1-3, the complete variable domain is DVKVTQSSRYLVKRTGEKVFLECVQDMDHENMFWYRQDPGLGLRLIYFSYDVKMKEKGDIPEGYSVSREKKERFSLILESASTNQTSMYLCASIGQGAGNTIYFGEGSWLTVV.

V usage is TRBV5-1 and J usage is TRBJ2-1; 9 positions match TRBD2. The CDR3 consists of 15 residues. CDR1 is SGHRS, CDR2 YFSETQ, per germline. Losses at the gene ends were 0 bases for V and 7 bases for J; bases not matched to a gene: 5. This CDR3 reads CASSLVSGGWNEQFF. The CDR3 nucleotides read TGCGCCAGCAGCTTGGTTAGCGGGGGTTGGAATGAGCAGTTCTTC.

The J gene is TRBJ1-4, the V gene TRBV5-1; 9 positions match TRBD1. The CDR3 contains 16 residues. After removal of 1 base from V and 4 bases from J, the junction contained 5 bases not matched to a gene. CDR1 and CDR2 (germline): SGHRS, YFSETQ. CDR3 bases: TGCGCCAGCAGCTTGATCCCGGGACAGGGTAATGAAAAACTGTTTTTT. This gives the protein CASSLIPGQGNEKLFF.

The gene calls are TRBV2 and TRBJ1-1; no reliable D call. Per the germline V gene, CDR1 is SNHLY and CDR2 is FYNNEI. The CDR3 consists of 14 residues. V lost 6 bases to trimming and J lost 1 base, with 12 bases between them. CDR3: CASSVGRGNTEAFF. The CDR3 DNA reads TGTGCCAGCAGCGTAGGACGGGGGAACACTGAAGCTTTCTTT.

The rearrangement uses TRBV7-2 and TRBJ2-2; 8 bases agree with TRBD1. Germline V gene lookup returns CDR1 SGHTA and CDR2 FQGNSA. The length of the CDR3 is 16 residues. V dropped 5 bases and J dropped 4; count of bases not matched to a gene: 9. The CDR3 loop reads CASSVQGALVTGELFF. The CDR3 DNA sequence: TGTGCCAGCAGCGTTCAGGGGGCGTTGGTCACCGGGGAGCTGTTTTTT.